This is a list of T cell receptor beta chains from one sample in a study of T cell repertoires in cytomegalovirus infection. These receptors' targets are unknown. TCRdb re-analysed the reads in MiXCR, keeping a single row per CDR3 protein. The sample lists 100,000 to 150,000 distinct CDR3 sequences; 20% to 30% were seen once. The sequencing sample was made of PBMCs, sequenced either directly or after in vitro stimulation (not recorded which). These receptors were collected from a human donor in good health (CMV status not recorded). Some clones in this sample may be carry-over from other donors' samples. Each CDR3 is given without its conserved first and last residue. The D gene is left open where the match is weak.

V: TRBV7-2
J: TRBJ2-1
D: TRBD1
CDR3: ASSPPGQDFVDEQF

V: TRBV5-4
J: TRBJ1-2
D: TRBD1
CDR3: ASSLQGTAGGYT

V: TRBV9
J: TRBJ2-1
D: NA
CDR3: ASSLRGDSSYNEQF

V: TRBV5-4
J: TRBJ1-2
D: TRBD1
CDR3: ASSSGTGDDYGYT

V: TRBV7-2
J: TRBJ1-4
D: TRBD1
CDR3: ASSLQLSGGRTNEKLF

V: TRBV7-2
J: TRBJ2-5
D: NA
CDR3: AVGETQY

V: TRBV7-2
J: TRBJ2-3
D: NA
CDR3: ASSLSGGVSDTQY

V: TRBV5-4
J: TRBJ2-1
D: NA
CDR3: ASSFPQPYNEQF

V: TRBV6-1
J: TRBJ2-3
D: TRBD2
CDR3: ASNSGTSAATQY

V: TRBV6-6
J: TRBJ1-6
D: NA
CDR3: ASSYSHYNSPLH

V: TRBV7-9
J: TRBJ2-3
D: NA
CDR3: ASSSRREELPQY

V: TRBV2
J: TRBJ1-4
D: NA
CDR3: ASTLEKGVVKLF

V: TRBV7-2
J: TRBJ2-1
D: TRBD2
CDR3: ASSVSGSGYNEQF

V: TRBV20-1
J: TRBJ2-7
D: NA
CDR3: SARKGTYEQY

V: TRBV20-1
J: TRBJ2-6
D: NA
CDR3: SAQEVSGANVLT

V: TRBV6-2/TRBV6-3
J: TRBJ2-7
D: TRBD2
CDR3: ASSYSIFGAGVTYEQY

V: TRBV7-9
J: TRBJ1-2
D: NA
CDR3: ASNLGGYGYT

V: TRBV20-1
J: TRBJ2-3
D: NA
CDR3: SAPGLSRDTQY

V: TRBV7-2
J: TRBJ2-3
D: NA
CDR3: ASSFASSVATDTQY

V: TRBV6-2/TRBV6-3
J: TRBJ2-1
D: NA
CDR3: ASSYAFAKGNLEQF

V: TRBV19
J: TRBJ2-1
D: TRBD2
CDR3: ASSIAGLAGVPSTDEQF

V: TRBV9
J: TRBJ1-1
D: NA
CDR3: ASSVGSGQGAF

V: TRBV14
J: TRBJ1-2
D: TRBD1
CDR3: ASSQGFGYQGVYGYT

V: TRBV28
J: TRBJ2-3
D: NA
CDR3: ASSLWSRSDTQY

V: TRBV5-1
J: TRBJ2-1
D: TRBD1
CDR3: ASSLGGTGGYNEQF

V: TRBV5-4
J: TRBJ1-1
D: NA
CDR3: ASSSPGSAEAF

V: TRBV11-2
J: TRBJ1-1
D: NA
CDR3: ASSVLTANTEAF

V: TRBV6-1
J: TRBJ2-5
D: NA
CDR3: ASSGILTLSGETQY

V: TRBV7-6
J: TRBJ2-5
D: TRBD1
CDR3: ASSLAIGQGQETQY

V: TRBV20-1
J: TRBJ2-1
D: NA
CDR3: SAIGLSSSYNEQF

V: TRBV7-2
J: TRBJ2-7
D: TRBD1
CDR3: ASSYPGGEQY

V: TRBV6-1
J: TRBJ2-4
D: TRBD2
CDR3: ASSRTSGVGIQY

V: TRBV27
J: TRBJ1-5
D: NA
CDR3: ASSQQGFGQPQH

V: TRBV7-7
J: TRBJ2-3
D: NA
CDR3: ASSYKTSDSVRSTQY

V: TRBV7-2
J: TRBJ2-1
D: NA
CDR3: ASSLRSAGNLYNEQF

V: TRBV15
J: TRBJ2-1
D: NA
CDR3: ATDLGLNNEQF

V: TRBV3-1
J: TRBJ2-1
D: NA
CDR3: ASGQGPNEQF

V: TRBV28
J: TRBJ2-2
D: NA
CDR3: ASSLFNSGPGELF

V: TRBV28
J: TRBJ2-7
D: NA
CDR3: ASSLMGEWIYEQN

V: TRBV15
J: TRBJ2-3
D: TRBD2
CDR3: ATSRPRLARSTDTQY